Below, 5 T cell receptor beta chains from the same sample are listed, as sequenced in a study of blood T cell repertoires in COVID-19 (dated by TCRdb to 2018 to 2020). Preparation of the library involved the immunoSEQ multiplex PCR assay. TCRdb took this table from immuneACCESS and kept in-frame rearrangements with V and J called. Such tables lack part of the clones; where checked against another copy, unresolved V genes explain under half of the gap, and the rest is unexplained. The sample table lists 650,000 to 800,000 clones, more than 80% of them with a count of one. About 0.24% of the sample lies in the top ten. The source material was peripheral blood. These receptors were collected from a woman in her late teens or twenties with acute or convalescent COVID-19.

This clone was seen a few times. The V and J genes are TRBV7-8 and TRBJ1-2; tentatively, D is TRBD1 (6 bases). Germline loops: CDR1 SGHVS, CDR2 FQNEAQ. V lost 1 base and J 6 bases, leaving 12 bases between the germline ends. The CDR3 has 14 residues. The CDR3 sequence: CASSLGQVVHGYTF. As DNA, the CDR3 is TGTGCCAGCAGCTTAGGACAGGTAGTTCATGGCTACACCTTC.

This clone was recorded once. The rearrangement uses TRBV27 and TRBJ1-2; tentative D call: TRBD1 (6 bases). The V gene's germline CDR1 is MNHEY and CDR2 SMNVEV (reference sequence). V lost 6 bases and J lost 5, with 13 bases in between. The CDR3 contains 13 residues. The CDR3 here is CASSLRGGYGYTF. DNA for the CDR3: TGTGCCAGCAGCCTCAGGGGAGGGTATGGCTACACCTTC.

The CDR3 region has the DNA TGTGCCAGCAGCCAAGATGGGGGGGCTGGGGCCAACGTCCTGACTTTC. Translated, it gives CASSQDGGAGANVLTF. The gene calls are TRBV3-1 (or the pseudogene TRBV3-2) and TRBJ2-6, with TRBD2 identical over 7 bases. The CDR3 has 16 amino acids. After removal of 0 bases from V and 2 bases from J, the junction contained 1 base not matched to a gene. Germline V gene lookup returns CDR1 LGHDT and CDR2 YNNKEL (reference sequence).

The chain employs TRBV3-1 (or the pseudogene TRBV3-2) and TRBJ1-6; D not certain. The V end was cut by 0 bases, the J end by 0 bases, with 15 bases between. The CDR3 length is 19 residues. Germline V lookup: CDR1 LGHDT, CDR2 YNNKEL (reference sequence). The CDR3: CASSQEVFEAPSYNSPLHF. CDR3 DNA: TGTGCCAGCAGCCAAGAAGTTTTTGAGGCCCCCTCCTATAATTCACCCCTCCACTTT.

A remark on this clone: This specimen includes other DNA sequences encoding the same CDR3. This CDR3 reads CASSPPGEETQYF. The DNA of the CDR3 is TGTGCCAGCTCACCTCCGGGGGAAGAGACCCAGTACTTC. The chain links TRBV18 to TRBJ2-5; maybe TRBD2 (6 bases). V was shortened by 3 bases and J by 3 bases, with 8 bases between the two germline ends. The CDR3 runs 13 residues. CDR1 KGHSH and CDR2 LQKENI come from the germline V gene.